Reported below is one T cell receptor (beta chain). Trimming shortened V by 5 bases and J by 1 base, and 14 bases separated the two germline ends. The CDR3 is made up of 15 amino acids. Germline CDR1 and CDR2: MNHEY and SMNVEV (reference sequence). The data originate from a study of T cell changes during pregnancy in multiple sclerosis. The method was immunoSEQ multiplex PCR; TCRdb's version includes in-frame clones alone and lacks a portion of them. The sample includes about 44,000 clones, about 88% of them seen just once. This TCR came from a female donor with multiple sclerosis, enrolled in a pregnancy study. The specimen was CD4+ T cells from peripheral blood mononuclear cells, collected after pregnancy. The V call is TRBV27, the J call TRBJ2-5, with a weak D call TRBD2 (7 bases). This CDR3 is CASSGGAGGQETQYF. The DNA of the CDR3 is TGTGCCAGCAGTGGGGGGGCTGGAGGCCAAGAGACCCAGTACTTC.